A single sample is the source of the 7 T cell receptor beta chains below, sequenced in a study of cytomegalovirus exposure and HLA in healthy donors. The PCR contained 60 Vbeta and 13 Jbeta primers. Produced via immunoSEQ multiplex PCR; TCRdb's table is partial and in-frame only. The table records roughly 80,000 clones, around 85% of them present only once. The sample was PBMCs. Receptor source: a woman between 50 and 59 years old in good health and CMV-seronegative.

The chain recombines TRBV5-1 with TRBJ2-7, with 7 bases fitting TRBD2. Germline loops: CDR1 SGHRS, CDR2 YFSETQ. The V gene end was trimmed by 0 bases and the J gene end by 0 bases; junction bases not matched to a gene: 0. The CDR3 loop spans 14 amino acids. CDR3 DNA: TGCGCCAGCAGCTTGGGGGGGGGCTCCTACGAGCAGTACGTC. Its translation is CASSLGGGSYEQYV.

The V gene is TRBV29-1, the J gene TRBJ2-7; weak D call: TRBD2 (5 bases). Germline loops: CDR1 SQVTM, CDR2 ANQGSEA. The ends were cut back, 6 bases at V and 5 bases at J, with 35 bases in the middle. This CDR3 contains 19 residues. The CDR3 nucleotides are TGCAGCGTCCTCCCTCAACGATTAAGACGGGGTTTCGTCTTTAACGAGCAGTACGTC. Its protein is CSVLPQRLRRGFVFNEQYV.

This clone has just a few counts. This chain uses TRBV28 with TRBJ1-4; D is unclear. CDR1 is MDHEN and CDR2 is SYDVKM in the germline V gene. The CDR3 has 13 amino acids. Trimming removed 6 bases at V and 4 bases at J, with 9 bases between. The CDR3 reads CASRQGVNEKLFF. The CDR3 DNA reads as TGTGCCAGCAGACAAGGAGTTAATGAAAAACTGTTTTTT. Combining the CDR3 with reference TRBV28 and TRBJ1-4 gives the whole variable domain DVKVTQSSRYLVKRTGEKVFLECVQDMDHENMFWYRQDPGLGLRLIYFSYDVKMKEKGDIPEGYSVSREKKERFSLILESASTNQTSMYLCASRQGVNEKLFFGSGTQLSVL.

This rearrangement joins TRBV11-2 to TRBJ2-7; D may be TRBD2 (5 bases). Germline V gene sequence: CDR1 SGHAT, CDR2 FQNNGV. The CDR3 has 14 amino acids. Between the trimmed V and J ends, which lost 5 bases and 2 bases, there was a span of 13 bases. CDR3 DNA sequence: TGTGCCAGCAGCCCGAAGACTACAACCTACGAGCAGTACGTC. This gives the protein CASSPKTTTYEQYV.

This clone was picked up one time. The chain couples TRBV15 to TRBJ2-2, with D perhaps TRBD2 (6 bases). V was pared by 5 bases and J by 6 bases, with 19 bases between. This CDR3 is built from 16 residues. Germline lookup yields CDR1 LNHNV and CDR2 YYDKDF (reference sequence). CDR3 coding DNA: TGTGCCACCAGCGCACAACTAGCCTTGGTCGCCGGGGAGCTGTTTTTT. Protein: CATSAQLALVAGELFF.

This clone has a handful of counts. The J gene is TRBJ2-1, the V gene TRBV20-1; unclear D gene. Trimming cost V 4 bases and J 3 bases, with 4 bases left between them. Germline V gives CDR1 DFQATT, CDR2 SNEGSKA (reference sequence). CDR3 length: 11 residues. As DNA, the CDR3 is TGCAGTGCTACTAACTACAATGAGCAGTTCTTC. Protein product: CSATNYNEQFF.

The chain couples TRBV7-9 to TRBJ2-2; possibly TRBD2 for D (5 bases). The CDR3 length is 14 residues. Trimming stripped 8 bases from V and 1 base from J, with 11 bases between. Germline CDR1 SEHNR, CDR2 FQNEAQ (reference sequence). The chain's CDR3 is CASSEVLNTGELFF. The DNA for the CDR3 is TGTGCCAGCTCGGAGGTGTTGAACACCGGGGAGCTGTTTTTT.